A single sample gave rise to the 26 T cell receptor beta chains below, sequenced in a study of identifying expanded T cells in peripheral blood. Profiling relied on immunoSEQ multiplex PCR, and the TCRdb table lists in-frame clones only, not all of them. The table lists 50,000 or so clones, approximately 89% of them singletons. Sequencing was carried out using blood. The receptors come from a person aged 18 to 70 in good health.

This clone was seen once. The J gene is TRBJ1-1, the V gene TRBV10-3, with D possibly being TRBD1 (6 bases). V was clipped by 2 bases and J by 8 bases, with 12 bases between them. The germline V gene has CDR1 ENHRY and CDR2 SYGVKD. The CDR3 sequence is 13 residues long. The DNA for the CDR3 is TGTGCCATCAGTGAGCAGGGGCCTAGGGAAGCTTTCTTT. It yields the protein CAISEQGPREAFF.

The gene calls are TRBV7-6 and TRBJ2-5; D not resolved. CDR1 is SGHVS, CDR2 FNYEAQ, per germline. V was shortened by 1 base and J by 4 bases, with 4 bases between the two germline ends. This CDR3 spans 12 amino acids. CDR3: CASSLGLETQYF. In DNA form, the CDR3 reads TGTGCCAGCAGCTTAGGGCTAGAGACCCAGTACTTC.

This CDR3 is CASSLSLLGLRGGELFF. The DNA of the CDR3 is TGTGCCAGCAGTTTGTCCCTGTTAGGCCTGCGAGGCGGGGAGCTGTTTTTT. The rearrangement joins TRBV27 to TRBJ2-2; D gene ambiguous. The CDR3 runs 17 residues. Trimming removed 3 bases at V and 7 bases at J, with 21 bases between. Germline assignment: CDR1 MNHEY and CDR2 SMNVEV (reference sequence).

A note on this clone: One end of the junction does not line up with germline, which may come from a read error. V usage is TRBV29-1 and J usage is TRBJ1-2; a possible D gene is TRBD1 (6 bases). CDR1 is SQVTM and CDR2 is ANQGSEA in the germline V gene. This CDR3 region has 12 residues. CDR3 residues: CGVEDRIYGYTF. As DNA, the CDR3 is TGCGGCGTTGAAGACAGGATCTATGGCTACACCTTC.

The CDR3: CASSAPRHGYTF. The CDR3 DNA reads as TGTGCCAGCAGTGCCCCGCGCCATGGCTACACCTTC. J is TRBJ1-2 and V is TRBV25-1, with no clear D. V was trimmed by 4 bases and J by 6 bases, leaving 9 bases between them. The CDR3 length is 12 residues. Germline V lookup: CDR1 MGHDK, CDR2 SYGVNS.

This sequence joins TRBV9 and TRBJ2-3; 9 bases are a match to TRBD2. CDR1 is SGDLS and CDR2 is YYNGEE in the germline V gene. Trimming at V came to 4 bases and at J to 1 base, leaving 7 bases not matched to a gene. This CDR3 contains 16 residues. CDR3 sequence: CASSTSQREGTDTQYF. Written as DNA, the CDR3 is TGTGCCAGCAGCACCAGTCAGCGGGAGGGCACAGATACGCAGTATTTT.

This clone was seen once. J is TRBJ2-7 and V is TRBV29-1, with TRBD2 matching 7 bases. CDR3 length equals 13 residues. Germline-derived CDR1 and CDR2 are SQVTM and ANQGSEA. This chain's CDR3 is CNQTGTNYYEQYF. CDR3 nucleotides: TGCAACCAAACCGGGACTAACTACTACGAGCAGTACTTC.

The chain has TRBV7-7 and TRBJ2-1; 7 bases are shared with TRBD1. V lost 2 bases to trimming and J lost 2 bases; unmatched junction nucleotides: 9. The V gene's germline CDR1 is SSHAT and CDR2 FNYEAQ (reference sequence). This CDR3 has 17 residues. The CDR3: CASSLLVPGQTYNEQFF. In DNA, the CDR3 is TGTGCCAGCAGCTTATTGGTACCGGGACAGACCTACAATGAGCAGTTCTTC.

This chain's CDR3 is CASSSPGRTGPLNGYTF. The CDR3 DNA sequence: TGCGCCAGCAGCTCCCCTGGAAGGACAGGGCCTTTGAATGGCTACACCTTC. V is TRBV5-1 and J is TRBJ1-2; TRBD1 agrees at 8 bases. CDR3 size: 17 residues. J gave up 6 bases and V 3 bases, and 16 bases lay outside the gene matches. Germline V CDR1 and CDR2: SGHRS, YFSETQ.

This chain links TRBV18 with TRBJ1-4; no clear D gene. Per germline, CDR1 KGHSH and CDR2 LQKENI. Trimming took 3 bases from V and 8 from J, leaving 10 bases between them. The CDR3 is 13 residues long. In DNA form, the CDR3 reads TGTGCCAGCTCACCTTTCGTCGAGGAAAAACTGTTTTTT. This encodes CASSPFVEEKLFF.

V is TRBV4-1 and J is TRBJ1-5; 7 bases match TRBD1. CDR3 length: 15 residues. Trimming removed 4 bases from V and 0 bases from J; junction bases left unmatched: 3. CDR1 MGHRA and CDR2 YSYEKL come from the germline V gene. The CDR3 is CASSRDRVSNQPQHF. As DNA, the CDR3 is TGCGCCAGCAGCCGCGACAGGGTTAGCAATCAGCCCCAGCATTTT.

This chain joins TRBV7-2 and TRBJ2-5; TRBD2 matches at 8 bases. The trim removed 5 bases at V and 5 bases at J, leaving 10 bases unmatched. Germline loops: CDR1 SGHTA, CDR2 FQGNSA. The CDR3 covers 15 residues. Here the CDR3 reads CASSAYGGAGETQYF. Here the CDR3 DNA reads TGTGCCAGCAGCGCCTACGGGGGGGCCGGGGAGACCCAGTACTTC.

V is TRBV6-5 and J is TRBJ2-6; no definite D call. Between the trimmed V and J ends, which lost 8 bases and 0 bases, there was a span of 8 bases. This CDR3 is built from 14 residues. Germline V gene lookup returns CDR1 MNHEY and CDR2 SVGAGI. Here the CDR3 reads CASSRYSGANVLTF. DNA of the CDR3: TGTGCCAGCTCTAGGTACTCTGGGGCCAACGTCCTGACTTTC.

The chain uses TRBV19 and TRBJ1-2, with D possibly TRBD1 on 5 matching bases. Trimming took off 6 bases at V and 7 bases at J, with 18 bases between the two ends. The CDR3 is made up of 14 amino acids. CDR1 LNHDA and CDR2 SQIVND come from the germline V gene (reference sequence). CDR3 region: CASSRTGGGGGYTF. The CDR3 bases are TGTGCCAGTAGCCGTACCGGGGGGGGAGGTGGCTACACCTTC.

The chain couples TRBV7-8 to TRBJ1-1; D unclear. The CDR3 covers 14 residues. With 5 bases removed from V and 4 bases from J, the gap between germline ends came to 14 bases. Per the germline V gene, CDR1 is SGHVS and CDR2 is FQNEAQ. The CDR3 DNA reads as TGTGCCAGCAGCATTAATGAACCGGGCACTGAAGCTTTCTTT. This sequence encodes CASSINEPGTEAFF.

In DNA form, the CDR3 reads TGTGCCAGTAGTATACCCCCGGGAGAAGGAACAGATACGCAGTATTTT. This gives the protein CASSIPPGEGTDTQYF. The rearrangement uses TRBV19 and TRBJ2-3, with D possibly matching TRBD2 (6 bases). Germline CDR1 LNHDA, CDR2 SQIVND (reference sequence). Trimming shortened V by 2 bases and J by 3 bases, and 15 bases separated the two germline ends. The CDR3 extends over 16 amino acids.

This CDR3 is CASSAGTSRQETQYF. For the CDR3, the DNA is TGTGCCAGCAGTGCCGGGACTTCAAGGCAGGAGACCCAGTACTTC. The chain couples TRBV6-5 to TRBJ2-5, with D maybe TRBD2 (6 bases). The CDR3 extends over 15 amino acids. V was trimmed by 5 bases and J by 5 bases, leaving 18 bases between them. Germline CDR1 is MNHEY and CDR2 is SVGAGI.

The chain has TRBV12-5 and TRBJ2-5; no clear D. CDR3 size: 12 residues. CDR1 is LGHNT, CDR2 FRNRAP, per germline. Trimming shortened V by 5 bases and J by 4 bases, and 8 bases separated the two germline ends. The CDR3 DNA reads as TGTGCTAGTGGTCCAAGGGTAGAGACCCAGTACTTC. Translating it yields CASGPRVETQYF. Using reference TRBV12-5 and TRBJ2-5 for the parts outside the CDR3, the full variable domain is DARVTQTPRHKVTEMGQEVTMRCQPILGHNTVFWYRQTMMQGLELLAYFRNRAPLDDSGMPKDRFSAEMPDATLATLKIQPSEPRDSAVYFCASGPRVETQYFGPGTRLLVL.

This sequence joins TRBV20-1 and TRBJ2-1; possibly TRBD2 for D (5 bases). CDR1 and CDR2 from the germline V gene are DFQATT and SNEGSKA (reference sequence). The CDR3 is 11 amino acids. V was cut by 6 bases and J by 7 bases, with 10 bases left in between. The CDR3 loop is CSALTRNEQFF. CDR3 DNA: TGCAGTGCACTTACTAGAAATGAGCAGTTCTTC.

This sequence joins TRBV27 and TRBJ1-1, with D perhaps matching TRBD1 (5 bases). The CDR3 is 12 residues long. V lost 4 bases and J 8 bases, leaving 11 bases between the germline ends. Germline V gene sequence: CDR1 MNHEY, CDR2 SMNVEV (reference sequence). The CDR3 loop reads CASSSGGWEAFF. The CDR3 DNA reads as TGTGCCAGCAGTTCCGGGGGTTGGGAAGCTTTCTTT.

In DNA, the CDR3 is TGCAGCGGCGTTATACGCGGAGCGGTGAATGAGCAGTTCTTC. The encoded protein is CSGVIRGAVNEQFF. The chain is built from TRBV29-1 and TRBJ2-1, with D possibly being TRBD2 (5 bases). Germline CDR1 and CDR2: SQVTM and ANQGSEA. This CDR3 has 14 amino acids. The germline V and J ends were trimmed by 7 bases and 7 bases, with 20 bases remaining between them.

The V gene is TRBV5-4, the J gene TRBJ1-1, with a tentative D call TRBD1 (5 bases). Trimming shortened V by 5 bases and J by 3 bases, and 11 bases separated the two germline ends. The germline CDR1 and CDR2 sequences are SGHNT and YYREEE (reference sequence). This CDR3 comprises 13 residues. DNA for the CDR3: TGTGCCAGCAGGATCATAGGGGACACTGAAGCTTTCTTT. Protein: CASRIIGDTEAFF.

V gene TRBV5-6 combines with J gene TRBJ1-2; D is unresolved. CDR1 is SGHDT and CDR2 is YYEEEE in the germline V gene. V was shortened by 1 base and J by 6 bases, with 10 bases between the two germline ends. This CDR3 has 13 amino acids. The CDR3 nucleotides are TGTGCCAGCAGCTTGAATTGGCTCGATGGCTACACCTTC. Protein product: CASSLNWLDGYTF. The full variable domain, in which reference TRBV5-6 and TRBJ1-2 provide the parts outside the CDR3, is DAGVTQSPTHLIKTRGQQVTLRCSPKSGHDTVSWYQQALGQGPQFIFQYYEEEERQRGNFPDRFSGHQFPNYSSELNVNALLLGDSALYLCASSLNWLDGYTFGSGTRLTVV.

This rearrangement joins TRBV11-1 to TRBJ1-1; 9 nucleotides line up with TRBD1. The CDR3 length is 18 residues. CDR1 SGHAT and CDR2 FQDESV come from the germline V gene (reference sequence). The junction had 10 bases not matched to a gene; V was cut back by 2 bases and J by 0 bases. The CDR3 spells CASSLPTGGLGMNTEAFF. The CDR3 DNA reads TGTGCCAGCAGCTTACCGACAGGGGGGCTTGGGATGAACACTGAAGCTTTCTTT.

This clone was seen a few times. V is TRBV7-2 and J is TRBJ1-1; no clear D. CDR3 length equals 12 residues. Trimming removed 5 bases at V and 3 bases at J, with 7 bases between. Germline lookup yields CDR1 SGHTA and CDR2 FQGNSA. The CDR3 DNA follows: TGTGCCAGCAGCCCTAGGGACACTGAAGCTTTCTTT. Protein sequence: CASSPRDTEAFF.

This clone was seen just once. The chain has TRBV4-1 and TRBJ2-3; D ambiguous. With 0 bases removed from V and 2 bases from J, the gap between germline ends came to 9 bases. Germline V gene sequence: CDR1 MGHRA, CDR2 YSYEKL. This CDR3 region has 15 residues. CDR3 protein: CASSQEGPYTDTQYF. CDR3 bases: TGCGCCAGCAGCCAAGAAGGGCCCTACACAGATACGCAGTATTTT.